This TCR beta chain appears in the sequencing data of a study of T cell responses to AZD1222 COVID-19 vaccine. General observations from the study: Mapped onto spike, vaccine-associated CD4 TCRs spanned it and were dominant at 160-218 and 743-854.

Germline assignment: CDR1 SGHAT and CDR2 FQNNGV. V shed 2 bases and J shed 2 bases, with 15 bases lying between them. The CDR3 is made up of 16 amino acids. Measured with immunoSEQ multiplex PCR; TCRdb has only the in-frame clones, and not every one. Counted here are roughly 110,000 clones, roughly 88% occurring once; the ten biggest clones make up roughly 8%. This clone counts as medium-sized (0.01 to 0.1%). The antigen remains undetermined. The rearrangement links TRBV11-2 to TRBJ2-5, with D possibly matching TRBD2 (5 bases). The TCR sequence derives from an adult who received the AZD1222 COVID-19 vaccine. This material consisted of peripheral blood, taken 28 days after the second AZD1222 dose. The DNA for the CDR3 is TGTGCCAGCAGCTTACTTTTGACCGGGGAACAAGAGACCCAGTACTTC. Protein sequence: CASSLLLTGEQETQYF.